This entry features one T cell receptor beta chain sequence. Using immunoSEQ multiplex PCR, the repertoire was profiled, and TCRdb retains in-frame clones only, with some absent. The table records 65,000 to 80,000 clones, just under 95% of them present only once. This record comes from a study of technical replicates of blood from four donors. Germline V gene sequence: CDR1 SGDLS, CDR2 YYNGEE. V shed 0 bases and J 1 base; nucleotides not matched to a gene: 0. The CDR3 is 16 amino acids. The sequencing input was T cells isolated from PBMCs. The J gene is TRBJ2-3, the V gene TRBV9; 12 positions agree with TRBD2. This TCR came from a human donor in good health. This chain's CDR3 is CASSVGLAGGTDTQYF. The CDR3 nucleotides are TGTGCCAGCAGCGTAGGACTAGCGGGAGGCACAGATACGCAGTATTTT.